These 22 T cell receptor beta chains originate from one sample sequenced in a study of CXCR3-negative and CXCR3-positive naive CD8 T cells. The libraries of TRB cDNA were constructed through 5' RACE using UMI labels. TCRdb re-called the 5' RACE reads and shows each CDR3 protein once, DNA omitted. This sample contains tens of thousands of distinct CDR3 sequences. Sequencing was carried out using naive CXCR3- CD8+ T cells from blood. Subset given: CD45RO-CCR7+CD27+CD95- naive CD8+ T cells lacking CXCR3 (TNR3-). The receptors were sampled from a human donor in good health. Some clones in this sample may be carry-over from other donors' samples.

The rearrangement uses TRBV6-1 and TRBJ2-7. From germline, CDR1 is MNHNS and CDR2 SASEGT. The CDR3 is 13 residues long. The CDR3 loop reads CASSEVGTYEQYF.

This chain connects TRBV20-1 to TRBJ2-1; TCRdb outputs TRBD2, but without DNA this stays unchecked. The germline V gene encodes CDR1 DFQATT and CDR2 SNEGSKA (reference sequence). The CDR3 extends over 17 amino acids. The CDR3 region is CSARGTSGRAFYNEQFF.

The genes are TRBV4-1 and TRBJ2-1. Germline V gene sequence: CDR1 MGHRA, CDR2 YSYEKL. The CDR3 is 12 amino acids. CDR3 in amino acids: CASSHVVTEQFF.

The genes are TRBV2 and TRBJ2-1; TCRdb lists TRBD1, though no DNA is available to test this call. The CDR3 runs 18 residues. CDR1 and CDR2 from the germline V gene are SNHLY and FYNNEI. The CDR3 region is CASSRLNPLDREYNEQFF. Combining the CDR3 with reference TRBV2 and TRBJ2-1 gives the whole variable domain EPEVTQTPSHQVTQMGQEVILRCVPISNHLYFYWYRQILGQKVEFLVSFYNNEISEKSEIFDDQFSVERPDGSNFTLKIRSTKLEDSAMYFCASSRLNPLDREYNEQFFGPGTRLTVL.

V gene TRBV11-1 combines with J gene TRBJ2-7; TCRdb indicates TRBD1, and absent DNA this call remains unverified. The germline CDR1 and CDR2 sequences are SGHAT and FQDESV (reference sequence). The CDR3 is 16 residues long. The CDR3: CASSWTGTETTYEQYF.

The chain has TRBV12-3 or TRBV12-4 and TRBJ2-2; lacking DNA, the TRBD2 call made by TCRdb goes unchecked. This CDR3 has 16 amino acids. CDR3 amino acids: CASSLEPQPPTGELFF.

The J gene is TRBJ2-5, the V gene TRBV2; without DNA, the TCRdb call of TRBD1 cannot be checked. The CDR3 extends over 18 amino acids. CDR1 and CDR2 (germline): SNHLY, FYNNEI. CDR3 in amino acids: CASTTWPKLTGPQETQYF.

The chain links TRBV7-2 to TRBJ2-2; checking the TCRdb D call of TRBD1 is not possible without DNA. This CDR3 is built from 14 residues. Per the germline V gene, CDR1 is SGHTA and CDR2 is FQGNSA. The CDR3 region is CASSPGGNTGELFF.

The V gene is TRBV29-1, the J gene TRBJ1-1; TCRdb's D call, TRBD1, is unchecked because there is no DNA. CDR1 is SQVTM, CDR2 ANQGSEA, per germline. The CDR3 covers 13 residues. The CDR3: CSGYQGASLEAFF.

The chain recombines TRBV5-5 with TRBJ2-7; TCRdb names TRBD1, which stays unverified in the absence of DNA. The V gene's germline CDR1 is SGHKS and CDR2 YYEKEE (reference sequence). The length of the CDR3 is 14 residues. The CDR3 loop reads CASSSRDRVYEQYF.

This chain links TRBV4-3 with TRBJ1-1. Looked up from germline, CDR1 is LGHNA and CDR2 is YSLEER. The CDR3 totals 15 residues. The chain's CDR3 is CASSQDQNLNTEAFF.

The CDR3 sequence is CASSVQQGLNTEAFF. This chain links TRBV5-1 with TRBJ1-1; checking the TCRdb D call of TRBD1 is not possible without DNA. The CDR3 has 15 residues. Looked up from germline, CDR1 is SGHRS and CDR2 is YFSETQ.

This sequence joins TRBV29-1 and TRBJ2-3; TCRdb designates TRBD1, a call that cannot be tested without DNA. Germline CDR1 SQVTM, CDR2 ANQGSEA. The CDR3 totals 14 residues. The CDR3 here is CSVERGDHTDTQYF.

The chain links TRBV28 to TRBJ1-1. The germline CDR1 and CDR2 sequences are MDHEN and SYDVKM. This CDR3 spans 11 amino acids. Here the CDR3 reads CASIGSTEAFF.

The rearrangement uses TRBV2 and TRBJ2-5; checking the TCRdb D call of TRBD2 is not possible without DNA. This CDR3 spans 16 amino acids. Germline V gene sequence: CDR1 SNHLY, CDR2 FYNNEI. The CDR3 reads CASSEAWAPNGETQYF.

The chain has TRBV7-9 and TRBJ2-7. Germline V gene sequence: CDR1 SEHNR, CDR2 FQNEAQ (reference sequence). The CDR3 contains 13 residues. The chain's CDR3 is CASSLANPYEQYF.

The chain has TRBV29-1 and TRBJ1-2; the TRBD1 assignment by TCRdb is unverifiable without DNA. Looked up from germline, CDR1 is SQVTM and CDR2 is ANQGSEA. The CDR3 consists of 16 residues. CDR3 amino acids: CSVENVRDPKGYGYTF. Using reference TRBV29-1 and TRBJ1-2 for the parts outside the CDR3, the full variable domain is SAVISQKPSRDICQRGTSLTIQCQVDSQVTMMFWYRQQPGQSLTLIATANQGSEATYESGFVIDKFPISRPNLTFSTLTVSNMSPEDSSIYLCSVENVRDPKGYGYTFGSGTRLTVV.

The gene calls are TRBV10-2 and TRBJ1-1. The germline V gene has CDR1 WSHSY and CDR2 SAAADI. The CDR3 is 14 residues long. The CDR3 region is CASSDSWVNTEAFF.

The rearrangement links TRBV7-9 to TRBJ2-1; as DNA is missing, the TRBD1 call by TCRdb cannot be tested. There are 13 residues in the CDR3. Looked up from germline, CDR1 is SEHNR and CDR2 is FQNEAQ (reference sequence). The CDR3: CASSSGPGDEQFF.

The chain uses TRBV7-9 and TRBJ2-1; TCRdb's assignment of TRBD2 cannot be checked, as there is no DNA. Germline V gene lookup returns CDR1 SEHNR and CDR2 FQNEAQ (reference sequence). CDR3 length: 19 residues. CDR3 loop: CASSRPPGLAGGPGYEQFF.

The chain joins TRBV6-5 to TRBJ1-6. CDR3 length: 14 residues. Germline-derived CDR1 and CDR2 are MNHEY and SVGAGI. CDR3: CASRRGPDNSPLHF.

V is TRBV5-1 and J is TRBJ2-7; there is no DNA to check the TCRdb D call of TRBD1. The CDR3 covers 17 residues. Germline CDR1 is SGHRS and CDR2 is YFSETQ. Here the CDR3 reads CASSLEPGLVSSYEQYF.